The source of this T cell receptor (beta chain) is a study of cytomegalovirus exposure and HLA in healthy donors. Study context: Approximately 77 million unique TCRs from HLA-typed donors were held in an early release of data. Study outcomes and limitations: Only CMV serostatus was available as immune exposure information.

In regard to this clone: Its specificity is not known.

Primers: 60 Vbeta forward and 13 Jbeta reverse. TCRdb's copy holds only in-frame clones and misses some; the assay was immunoSEQ multiplex PCR. This sample has 110,000 or so clones, with roughly 70% found just once. V was cut by 2 bases and J by 2 bases, with 7 bases left in between. The CDR3 consists of 13 residues. Germline V gene data show CDR1 as SGHRS and CDR2 as YFSETQ. The genes are TRBV5-1 and TRBJ1-2; D unresolved. Sequenced material: PBMCs. The source is a woman aged 50 to 60 in good health and CMV-seropositive. The CDR3 DNA sequence: TGCGCCAGCAGCTTTTCAGGCAACTATGGCTACACCTTC. This encodes CASSFSGNYGYTF.